A single sample gave rise to the 14 T cell receptor beta chains below, sequenced in a study of cytomegalovirus exposure and HLA in healthy donors. It was with 60 Vbeta and 13 Jbeta primers that the PCR ran. Here immunoSEQ multiplex PCR was the method, and the copy in TCRdb shows in-frame clones only, minus some. The repertoire holds about 130,000 clones, with 73% as singletons. The source material was PBMCs. These receptors all come from a woman aged 40 to 55 in good health and CMV-seropositive.

The chain recombines TRBV5-1 with TRBJ1-4; D is ambiguous. The V gene's germline CDR1 is SGHRS and CDR2 YFSETQ. The CDR3 is 14 amino acids. V lost 1 base to trimming and J lost 0 bases, with 4 bases between them. The CDR3 sequence: CASSLSSTNEKLFF. The CDR3 DNA reads as TGCGCCAGCAGCTTGAGCTCAACTAATGAAAAACTGTTTTTT.

The J gene is TRBJ1-3, the V gene TRBV9, with a tentative D call TRBD1 (5 bases). Trimming shortened V by 4 bases and J by 4 bases, and 9 bases separated the two germline ends. The CDR3 sequence is 13 residues long. Germline CDR1 and CDR2: SGDLS and YYNGEE. CDR3 sequence: CASSLRQGNTIYF. The DNA of the CDR3 is TGTGCCAGCAGCTTACGACAGGGAAACACCATATATTTT.

The CDR3 region is CAIRQNTEAFF. In nucleotides, the CDR3 is TGTGCCATTCGACAGAACACTGAAGCTTTCTTT. This chain uses TRBV19 with TRBJ1-1; D remains ambiguous. Germline V gene sequence: CDR1 LNHDA, CDR2 SQIVND (reference sequence). The CDR3 runs to 11 residues. The V end lost 10 bases, the J end lost 1 base, and 7 bases lay between the germline ends.

The genes are TRBV2 and TRBJ1-1, with 7 bases fitting TRBD1. With V trimmed by 2 bases and J by 7 bases, 4 bases remained unmatched. Germline V gene sequence: CDR1 SNHLY, CDR2 FYNNEI. The CDR3 length is 13 residues. As DNA, the CDR3 is TGTGCCAGCAGTGAAAACAGGGGTTATGAAGCTTTCTTT. Translated: CASSENRGYEAFF.

The chain links TRBV27 to TRBJ2-2; 12 positions match TRBD2. The germline gives CDR1 MNHEY, CDR2 SMNVEV (reference sequence). This CDR3 region has 17 residues. The trim removed 6 bases at V and 5 bases at J, leaving 10 bases unmatched. The CDR3 here is CASSSYRGLAGTGELFF. DNA for the CDR3: TGTGCCAGCAGCTCTTACCGCGGACTAGCGGGAACCGGGGAGCTGTTTTTT.

This chain uses TRBV2 with TRBJ1-2, with D perhaps TRBD1 (6 bases). Germline CDR1 and CDR2: SNHLY and FYNNEI. V lost 10 bases and J lost 7, with 19 bases in between. This CDR3 is built from 13 residues. The CDR3 region is CAMLLDRGGGYTF. CDR3 coding DNA: TGTGCCATGCTCTTGGATCGAGGGGGTGGCTACACCTTC.

The V call is TRBV18, the J call TRBJ2-1, with 8 bases identical to TRBD1. J lost 4 bases, V lost 6 bases, and 11 bases had no gene match. Germline CDR1 and CDR2: KGHSH and LQKENI. This CDR3 contains 16 residues. The CDR3 spells CASSNSLGQGYNEQFF. CDR3 nucleotides: TGTGCCAGCTCCAACAGCTTAGGACAGGGATACAATGAGCAGTTCTTC. Using reference TRBV18 and TRBJ2-1 for the parts outside the CDR3, the full variable domain is NAGVMQNPRHLVRRRGQEARLRCSPMKGHSHVYWYRQLPEEGLKFMVYLQKENIIDESGMPKERFSAEFPKEGPSILRIQQVVRGDSAAYFCASSNSLGQGYNEQFFGPGTRLTVL.

The chain employs TRBV28 and TRBJ2-4, with D possibly TRBD1 on 5 matching bases. Germline-derived CDR1 and CDR2 are MDHEN and SYDVKM. Trimming took off 8 bases at V and 6 bases at J, with 17 bases between the two ends. This CDR3 is built from 14 residues. DNA of the CDR3: TGTGCCAGCGGGGAAGACAGATCGGGAAACATTCAGTACTTC. It is translated as CASGEDRSGNIQYF.

The chain has TRBV7-6 and TRBJ2-2; D is undetermined. Germline CDR1 reads SGHVS; CDR2 reads FNYEAQ. Trimming shortened V by 9 bases and J by 3 bases, and 14 bases separated the two germline ends. The CDR3 contains 14 residues. CDR3 residues: CARALKNDTGELFF. DNA for the CDR3: TGTGCCAGGGCCCTGAAGAATGACACCGGGGAGCTGTTTTTT. The variable domain in full, with the rest retrieved from reference TRBV7-6 and TRBJ2-2, is GAGVSQSPRYKVTKRGQDVALRCDPISGHVSLYWYRQALGQGPEFLTYFNYEAQQDKSGLPNDRFSAERPEGSISTLTIQRTEQRDSAMYRCARALKNDTGELFFGEGSRLTVL.

This clone came up a few times. The chain has TRBV9 and TRBJ2-3; 7 nucleotides match TRBD2. Germline V lookup: CDR1 SGDLS, CDR2 YYNGEE. This CDR3 contains 17 residues. V shed 1 base, J shed 4 bases, and the junction held 12 bases outside the gene matches. The CDR3 spells CASSVSTSVAFPDTQYF. The CDR3 DNA sequence: TGTGCCAGCAGCGTATCCACTAGCGTCGCTTTCCCAGATACGCAGTATTTT.

The rearrangement uses TRBV27 and TRBJ2-1, with D maybe TRBD2 (5 bases). The CDR3 is made up of 13 amino acids. Germline loops: CDR1 MNHEY, CDR2 SMNVEV (reference sequence). The V and J ends lost 3 bases and 6 bases respectively, with 9 bases between them. DNA of the CDR3: TGTGCCAGCAGTTTCGGGATCTTCAATGAGCAGTTCTTC. Translated: CASSFGIFNEQFF.

The chain joins TRBV7-9 to TRBJ2-2, with D unresolved. The CDR3 is made up of 16 amino acids. V lost 1 base, J lost 0 bases, and 9 bases lay in between. In germline, CDR1 is SEHNR, CDR2 FQNEAQ (reference sequence). This CDR3 is CASSLGVAANTGELFF. For the CDR3, the DNA is TGTGCCAGCAGCTTAGGAGTAGCCGCGAACACCGGGGAGCTGTTTTTT.

The chain has TRBV21-1 and TRBJ1-3. TRBV21-1 is annotated as a pseudogene. This CDR3 has 18 residues. In DNA, the CDR3 is TGTGCCAGCAGCAAAGGGAGGTGGCGGCCCGTACCTGGAAACACCATATATTTT. Translating gives CASSKGRWRPVPGNTIYF.

The chain recombines TRBV30 with TRBJ1-3; TRBD1 agrees at 7 bases. Unmatched junction bases numbered 6, after V lost 0 bases and J lost 13 bases. The CDR3 is 12 residues long. Looked up from germline, CDR1 is GTSNPN and CDR2 is SVGIG (reference sequence). The CDR3 sequence is CAWSVEQGEIYF. CDR3 nucleotides: TGTGCCTGGAGTGTGGAGCAGGGGGAGATATATTTT.